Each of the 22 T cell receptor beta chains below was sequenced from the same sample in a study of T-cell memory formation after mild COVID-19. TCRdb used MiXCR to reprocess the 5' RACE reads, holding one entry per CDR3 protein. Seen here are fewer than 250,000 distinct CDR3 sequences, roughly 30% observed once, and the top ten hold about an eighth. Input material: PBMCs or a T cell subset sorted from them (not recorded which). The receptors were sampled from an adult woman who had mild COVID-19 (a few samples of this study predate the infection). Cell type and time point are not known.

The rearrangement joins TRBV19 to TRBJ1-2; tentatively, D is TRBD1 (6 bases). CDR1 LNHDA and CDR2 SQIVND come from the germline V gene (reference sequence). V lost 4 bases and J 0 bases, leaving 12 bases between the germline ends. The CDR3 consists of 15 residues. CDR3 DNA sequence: TGTGCCAGTAGTAAACAGGGAACCGCTAACTATGGCTACACCTTC. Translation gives CASSKQGTANYGYTF.

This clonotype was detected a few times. CDR3 loop: CASSLVGEGSTDTQYF. In DNA, the CDR3 is TGTGCCAGCAGCTTGGTGGGAGAGGGAAGCACAGATACGCAGTATTTT. The rearrangement uses TRBV5-6 and TRBJ2-3, with TRBD2 as a possible D gene (5 bases). CDR3 length: 16 residues. The ends were cut back, 0 bases at V and 0 bases at J, with 11 bases in the middle. Looked up from germline, CDR1 is SGHDT and CDR2 is YYEEEE.

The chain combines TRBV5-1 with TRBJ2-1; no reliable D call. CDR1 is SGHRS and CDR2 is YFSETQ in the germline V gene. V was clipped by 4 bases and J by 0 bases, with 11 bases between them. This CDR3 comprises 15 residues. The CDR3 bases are TGCGCCAGCAGCCCTGGGCAGAGCTCCTACAATGAGCAGTTCTTC. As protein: CASSPGQSSYNEQFF.

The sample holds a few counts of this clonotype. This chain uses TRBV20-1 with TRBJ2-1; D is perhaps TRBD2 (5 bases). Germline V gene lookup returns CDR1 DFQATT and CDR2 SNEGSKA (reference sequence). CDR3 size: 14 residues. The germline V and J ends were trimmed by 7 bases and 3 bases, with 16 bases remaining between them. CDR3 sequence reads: CSGRRSGNYNEQFF. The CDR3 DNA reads TGCAGTGGTAGGAGAAGCGGAAACTACAATGAGCAGTTCTTC.

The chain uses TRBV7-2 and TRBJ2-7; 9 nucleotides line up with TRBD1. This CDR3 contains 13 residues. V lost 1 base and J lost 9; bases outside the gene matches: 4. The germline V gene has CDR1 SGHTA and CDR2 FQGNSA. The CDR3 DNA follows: TGTGCCAGCAGCTTAGGATCGGACAGGGGGCAGTACTTC. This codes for CASSLGSDRGQYF.

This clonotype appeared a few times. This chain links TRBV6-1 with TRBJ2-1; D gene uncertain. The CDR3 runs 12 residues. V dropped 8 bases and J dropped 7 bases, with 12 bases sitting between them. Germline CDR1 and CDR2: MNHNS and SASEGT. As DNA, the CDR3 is TGTGCCAGCCGTGCATCAGGAAATGAGCAGTTCTTC. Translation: CASRASGNEQFF.

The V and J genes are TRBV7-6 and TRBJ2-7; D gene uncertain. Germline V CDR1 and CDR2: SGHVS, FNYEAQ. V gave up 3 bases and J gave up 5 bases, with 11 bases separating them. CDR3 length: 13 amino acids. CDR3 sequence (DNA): TGTGCCAGCAGCTTGTCCGCTGGCAACGAGCAGTACTTC. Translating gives CASSLSAGNEQYF.

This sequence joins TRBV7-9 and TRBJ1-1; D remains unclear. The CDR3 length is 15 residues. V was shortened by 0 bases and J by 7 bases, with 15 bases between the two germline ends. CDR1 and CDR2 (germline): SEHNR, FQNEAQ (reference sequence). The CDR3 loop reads CASSLAVGVRIEAFF. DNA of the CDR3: TGTGCCAGCAGCTTAGCTGTGGGAGTCAGAATTGAAGCTTTCTTT.

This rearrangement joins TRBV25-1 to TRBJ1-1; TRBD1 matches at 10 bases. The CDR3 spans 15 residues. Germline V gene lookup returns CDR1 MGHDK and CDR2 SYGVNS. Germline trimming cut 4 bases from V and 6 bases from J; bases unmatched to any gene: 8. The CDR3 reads CASSADRGRRAEAFF. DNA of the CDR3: TGTGCCAGCAGTGCAGACAGGGGGCGCAGGGCTGAAGCTTTCTTT.

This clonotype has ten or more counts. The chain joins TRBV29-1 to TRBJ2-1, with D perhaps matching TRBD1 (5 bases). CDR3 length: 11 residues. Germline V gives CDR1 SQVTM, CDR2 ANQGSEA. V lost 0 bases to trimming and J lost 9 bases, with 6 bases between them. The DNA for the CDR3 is TGCAGCGTTGAAGAACAGGTTGAGCAGTTCTTC. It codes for CSVEEQVEQFF.

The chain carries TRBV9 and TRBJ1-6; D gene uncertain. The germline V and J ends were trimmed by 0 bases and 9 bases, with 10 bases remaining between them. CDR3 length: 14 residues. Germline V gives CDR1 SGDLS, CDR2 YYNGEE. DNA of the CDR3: TGTGCCAGCAGCGTAGCAGGTCGGGGTTCACCCCTCCACTTT. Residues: CASSVAGRGSPLHF.

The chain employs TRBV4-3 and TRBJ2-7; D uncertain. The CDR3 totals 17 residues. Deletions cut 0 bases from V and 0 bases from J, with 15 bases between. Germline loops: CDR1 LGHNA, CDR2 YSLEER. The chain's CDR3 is CASSQDGKGPSSYEQYF. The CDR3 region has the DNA TGCGCCAGCAGCCAAGATGGGAAAGGGCCAAGCTCCTACGAGCAGTACTTC.

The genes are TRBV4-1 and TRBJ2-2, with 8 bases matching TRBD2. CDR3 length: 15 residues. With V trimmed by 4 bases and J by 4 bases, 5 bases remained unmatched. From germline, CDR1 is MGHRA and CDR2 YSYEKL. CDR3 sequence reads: CASSLGGAATGELFF. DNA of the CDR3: TGCGCCAGCAGCCTCGGGGGGGCGGCCACCGGGGAGCTGTTTTTT.

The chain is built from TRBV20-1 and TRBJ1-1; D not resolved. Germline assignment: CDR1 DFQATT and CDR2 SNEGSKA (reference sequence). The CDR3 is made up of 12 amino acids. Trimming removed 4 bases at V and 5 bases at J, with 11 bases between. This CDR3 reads CSATGLATEAFF. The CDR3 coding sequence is TGCAGTGCTACGGGCTTAGCAACTGAAGCTTTCTTT.

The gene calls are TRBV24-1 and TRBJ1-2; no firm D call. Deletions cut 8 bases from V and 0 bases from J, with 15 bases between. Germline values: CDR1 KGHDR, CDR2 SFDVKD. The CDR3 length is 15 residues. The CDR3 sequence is CATKSSKDANYGYTF. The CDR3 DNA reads TGTGCCACCAAGAGTAGTAAGGACGCTAACTATGGCTACACCTTC.

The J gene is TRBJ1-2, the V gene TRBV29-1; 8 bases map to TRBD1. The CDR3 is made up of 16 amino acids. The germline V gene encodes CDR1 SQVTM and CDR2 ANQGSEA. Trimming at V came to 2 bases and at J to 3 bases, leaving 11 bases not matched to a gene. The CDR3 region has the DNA TGCAGCGTTGAACATGGACAGGGTCTCTTTGACTATGGCTACACCTTC. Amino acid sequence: CSVEHGQGLFDYGYTF.

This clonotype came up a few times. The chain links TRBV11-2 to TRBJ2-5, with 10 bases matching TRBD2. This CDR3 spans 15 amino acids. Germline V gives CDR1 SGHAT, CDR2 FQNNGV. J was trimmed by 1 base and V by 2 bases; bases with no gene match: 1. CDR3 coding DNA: TGTGCCAGCAGCTTACAGCGGGGGGGCCAAGAGACCCAGTACTTC. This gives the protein CASSLQRGGQETQYF.

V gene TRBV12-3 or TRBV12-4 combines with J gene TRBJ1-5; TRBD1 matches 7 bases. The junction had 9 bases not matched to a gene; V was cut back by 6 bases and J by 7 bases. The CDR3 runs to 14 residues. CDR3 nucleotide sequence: TGTGCCAGCAGCCCTGGGACAGCTGACCAGCCCCAGCATTTT. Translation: CASSPGTADQPQHF.

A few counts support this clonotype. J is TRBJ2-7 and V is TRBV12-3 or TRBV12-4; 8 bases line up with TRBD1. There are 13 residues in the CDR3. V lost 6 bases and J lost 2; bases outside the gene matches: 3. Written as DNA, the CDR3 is TGTGCCAGCAGGCGGACAGGGACCTACGAGCAGTACTTC. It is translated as CASRRTGTYEQYF.

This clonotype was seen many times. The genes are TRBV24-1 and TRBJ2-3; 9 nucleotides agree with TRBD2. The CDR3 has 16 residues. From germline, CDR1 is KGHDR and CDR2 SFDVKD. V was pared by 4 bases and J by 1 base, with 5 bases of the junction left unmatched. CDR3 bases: TGTGCCACCAGTGACTATAGCGGGGGCCGCACAGATACGCAGTATTTT. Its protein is CATSDYSGGRTDTQYF.

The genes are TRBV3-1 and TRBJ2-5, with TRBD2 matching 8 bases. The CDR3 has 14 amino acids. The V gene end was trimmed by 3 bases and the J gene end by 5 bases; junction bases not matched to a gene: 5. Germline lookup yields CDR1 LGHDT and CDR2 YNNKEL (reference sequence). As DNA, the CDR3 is TGTGCCAGCAGCCACCGCGGGGGGCCGGAGACCCAGTACTTC. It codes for CASSHRGGPETQYF.

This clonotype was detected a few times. The CDR3 nucleotides read TGCAGCGTCCTGGGGGAGACCCAGTACTTC. Protein: CSVLGETQYF. J is TRBJ2-5 and V is TRBV29-1, with unresolved D. Germline-derived CDR1 and CDR2 are SQVTM and ANQGSEA. This CDR3 is built from 10 residues. With 6 bases removed from V and 5 bases from J, the gap between germline ends came to 7 bases. The variable domain in full, completed from reference TRBV29-1 and TRBJ2-5, reads SAVISQKPSRDICQRGTSLTIQCQVDSQVTMMFWYRQQPGQSLTLIATANQGSEATYESGFVIDKFPISRPNLTFSTLTVSNMSPEDSSIYLCSVLGETQYFGPGTRLLVL.